This T cell receptor (beta chain) is from a study of blood T cell repertoires in COVID-19. Study details: The United States, Italy and Spain supplied acute and convalescent COVID-19 samples.

TCRdb's table, derived via immunoSEQ multiplex PCR, lists solely in-frame clones and lacks some. Here the sample spans roughly 260,000 clones, about 89% being singletons. V was cut by 2 bases and J by 5 bases, with 7 bases left in between. This CDR3 region has 12 residues. Input material: peripheral blood. The clonotype comes from a man aged 40-50 years who had recovered from COVID-19. The chain employs TRBV12-3 or TRBV12-4 and TRBJ2-7; D remains ambiguous. The chain's CDR3 is CASSLNQNEQYF. The CDR3 DNA follows: TGTGCCAGCAGTTTAAATCAAAACGAGCAGTACTTC.